The TCR beta chain described here comes from a study of T cells in Graves' hyperthyroidism and ophthalmopathy. This clonotype was recorded many times. From RNA transcripts, TCR beta CDR3 regions were amplified. The TCR CDR3 first-round RT-PCR relied on the HTBI primer set. MiXCR was run by TCRdb on the multiplex PCR reads, yielding one entry per CDR3 protein. The sample lists more than 650,000 distinct CDR3 sequences, less than 15% occurring once. The CDR3 totals 14 residues. Germline loops: CDR1 MNHEY, CDR2 SVGEGT. Trimming removed 2 bases from V and 4 bases from J; junction bases left unmatched: 2. Sample: blood. This chain links TRBV6-2 or TRBV6-3 with TRBJ2-3, with 8 bases matching TRBD2. The sequence derives from a woman in her late teens or twenties with Graves' hyperthyroidism. The CDR3 reads CASSYSGSPDTQYF. Written as DNA, the CDR3 is TGTGCCAGCAGTTACAGCGGGAGTCCAGATACGCAGTATTTT.